The 28 T cell receptor beta chains reported below all come from one sample, sequenced in a study of T cells in narcolepsy. The repertoire was sequenced with immunoSEQ multiplex PCR; TCRdb's copy has only in-frame clones and lacks some. The profile shows 25,000 to 30,000 clones, around 79% of them singletons. The sample consisted of memory (CD45RA-) CD4+ T cells from blood. Receptor source: a human donor in good health.

The CDR3 loop reads CASSRSRAPTEAFF. CDR3 DNA: TGTGCCAGCTCACGGTCCAGGGCTCCCACTGAAGCTTTCTTT. V is TRBV18 and J is TRBJ1-1, with a weak D call TRBD1 (5 bases). The CDR3 loop spans 14 amino acids. V lost 4 bases and J 4 bases, leaving 13 bases between the germline ends. Germline V lookup: CDR1 KGHSH, CDR2 LQKENI.

The rearrangement joins TRBV7-2 to TRBJ2-5, with 8 bases fitting TRBD2. The CDR3 has 15 residues. V gave up 4 bases and J gave up 4 bases; unmatched junction bases: 8. Germline V gives CDR1 SGHTA, CDR2 FQGNSA. CDR3 nucleotide sequence: TGTGCCAGCAGCTACGGACTAGCAAGCTCAGAGACCCAGTACTTC. Encoded protein: CASSYGLASSETQYF.

The genes are TRBV27 and TRBJ2-7; 8 nucleotides line up with TRBD1. This CDR3 is 13 amino acids long. Trimming took 5 bases from V and 12 from J; bases not matched to a gene: 12. Germline CDR1 is MNHEY and CDR2 is SMNVEV (reference sequence). The CDR3 DNA is TGTGCCAGCAGTCGCCACGGACAGGGACGTATGTACTTC. It codes for CASSRHGQGRMYF.

The V and J genes are TRBV5-1 and TRBJ1-6; unclear D gene. CDR3 length equals 15 residues. Germline V gene lookup returns CDR1 SGHRS and CDR2 YFSETQ. V lost 5 bases, J lost 8 bases, and 17 bases lay in between. The CDR3, as DNA: TGCGCCAGCAGTGTCGTCGCGGGCGGCCATTCACCCCTCCACTTT. It codes for CASSVVAGGHSPLHF. Full variable domain (missing parts from reference TRBV5-1 and TRBJ1-6): KAGVTQTPRYLIKTRGQQVTLSCSPISGHRSVSWYQQTPGQGLQFLFEYFSETQRNKGNFPGRFSGRQFSNSRSEMNVSTLELGDSALYLCASSVVAGGHSPLHFGNGTRLTVT.

V and J are TRBV18 and TRBJ2-3; D call uncertain. Trimming removed 5 bases at V and 4 bases at J, with 10 bases between. CDR1 and CDR2 from the germline V gene are KGHSH and LQKENI. The CDR3 covers 13 residues. The CDR3 region has the DNA TGTGCCAGCTCAGAAGAAATGGCAGATACGCAGTATTTT. Amino acids: CASSEEMADTQYF. The whole variable domain, remainder taken from reference TRBV18 and TRBJ2-3, is NAGVMQNPRHLVRRRGQEARLRCSPMKGHSHVYWYRQLPEEGLKFMVYLQKENIIDESGMPKERFSAEFPKEGPSILRIQQVVRGDSAAYFCASSEEMADTQYFGPGTRLTVL.

The chain uses TRBV30 and TRBJ1-1, with 9 positions matching TRBD1. Trimming removed 2 bases from V and 10 bases from J; junction bases left unmatched: 14. The CDR3 sequence is 15 residues long. Germline V lookup: CDR1 GTSNPN, CDR2 SVGIG (reference sequence). CDR3 sequence reads: CAWSTGQGSTRVAFF. The CDR3 DNA follows: TGTGCCTGGAGTACGGGACAGGGATCGACTCGGGTAGCTTTCTTT.

The V call is TRBV4-3, the J call TRBJ2-3; 11 nucleotides match TRBD2. The CDR3 sequence is 18 residues long. Unmatched junction bases numbered 8, after V lost 1 base and J lost 2 bases. CDR1 and CDR2 (germline): LGHNA, YSLEER. The CDR3 DNA sequence: TGCGCCAGCAGCCAAGGTACTAGCGGGGGACTCACCACAGATACGCAGTATTTT. Its protein is CASSQGTSGGLTTDTQYF.

Here the CDR3 DNA reads TGTGCCAGCGCATTACAGGGGGCACGAAACTATGGCTACACCTTC. This translates into CASALQGARNYGYTF. V and J are TRBV6-5 and TRBJ1-2; 9 positions match TRBD1. The ends lost 8 bases at V and 2 bases at J; junction bases unmatched: 9. Germline V CDR1 and CDR2: MNHEY, SVGAGI. The CDR3 is made up of 15 amino acids.

V usage is TRBV2 and J usage is TRBJ2-3; D may be TRBD2 (5 bases). The length of the CDR3 is 15 residues. CDR1 SNHLY and CDR2 FYNNEI come from the germline V gene. V lost 4 bases, J lost 2 bases, and 13 bases lay in between. The CDR3 DNA follows: TGTGCCAGCAGTGGGGAGTGGACCGCCACAGATACGCAGTATTTT. Amino acids: CASSGEWTATDTQYF.

The chain is built from TRBV9 and TRBJ2-3, with 11 bases matching TRBD2. J was trimmed by 4 bases and V by 2 bases; bases with no gene match: 12. The CDR3 sequence is 18 residues long. From germline, CDR1 is SGDLS and CDR2 YYNGEE. CDR3 sequence reads: CASSVHPISGGAPDTQYF. The CDR3 coding sequence is TGTGCCAGCAGCGTTCATCCTATTAGCGGGGGGGCCCCAGATACGCAGTATTTT.

The chain is built from TRBV6-5 and TRBJ2-3, with TRBD2 matching over 7 bases. The V segment lost 2 bases and the J segment 10 bases; nucleotides outside the gene matches: 12. The CDR3 is made up of 15 amino acids. The germline V gene encodes CDR1 MNHEY and CDR2 SVGAGI. CDR3 DNA: TGTGCCAGCAGTTACCCCGGACTAGTAGGGCGTGCGCAGTATTTT. This sequence encodes CASSYPGLVGRAQYF.

The CDR3 nucleotides read TGTGCCAGCAGCGTAGCCAGGCGCTACACCTTC. Amino acid sequence: CASSVARRYTF. This chain links TRBV9 with TRBJ1-2; D uncertain. Trimming removed 0 bases at V and 9 bases at J, with 6 bases between. Germline CDR1 and CDR2: SGDLS and YYNGEE. The CDR3 runs 11 residues.

The J gene is TRBJ2-5, the V gene TRBV2; D ambiguous. The germline V gene encodes CDR1 SNHLY and CDR2 FYNNEI. This CDR3 is built from 14 residues. With 8 bases removed from V and 5 bases from J, the gap between germline ends came to 18 bases. CDR3 DNA: TGTGCCAGCTTGGGCATGGCCCGGGTGGAGACCCAGTACTTC. Amino acid sequence: CASLGMARVETQYF.

CDR3 protein: CASSVALGVSGELFF. CDR3 DNA sequence: TGTGCCAGCAGCGTAGCGCTGGGGGTCTCCGGGGAGCTGTTTTTT. V is TRBV9 and J is TRBJ2-2; D tentatively fits TRBD1 or TRBD2 (5 bases each). From germline, CDR1 is SGDLS and CDR2 YYNGEE. This CDR3 is built from 15 residues. Trimming shortened V by 0 bases and J by 6 bases, and 12 bases separated the two germline ends.

The chain is built from TRBV10-3 and TRBJ2-3; tentatively, D is TRBD2 (6 bases). The CDR3 is made up of 17 amino acids. V was cut by 4 bases and J by 1 base, with 18 bases left in between. CDR1 ENHRY and CDR2 SYGVKD come from the germline V gene. CDR3 bases: TGTGCCATCAGTGCCGGGCCAGCGCGGGACCGCACAGATACGCAGTATTTT. Its protein is CAISAGPARDRTDTQYF.

This chain connects TRBV5-5 to TRBJ2-7, with 13 bases lining up with TRBD2. Losses at the gene ends were 3 bases for V and 5 bases for J; bases not matched to a gene: 2. The CDR3 has 14 residues. Germline CDR1 reads SGHKS; CDR2 reads YYEKEE (reference sequence). The CDR3 spells CASSWGLAGNEQYF. CDR3 DNA: TGTGCCAGCAGCTGGGGACTAGCGGGGAACGAGCAGTACTTC.

The rearrangement joins TRBV7-3 to TRBJ2-5; no clear D gene. The V and J ends lost 5 bases and 5 bases respectively, with 12 bases between them. Germline V gives CDR1 SGHTA, CDR2 FQGTGA. The CDR3 consists of 13 residues. The DNA for the CDR3 is TGTGCCAGCAGCCTCGGGCTAGGGGAGACCCAGTACTTC. Its protein is CASSLGLGETQYF.

CDR3 residues: CASIWGRSYEQYF. CDR3 in DNA: TGTGCCAGCATTTGGGGGAGGTCCTACGAGCAGTACTTC. The rearrangement links TRBV7-3 to TRBJ2-7; possible D gene TRBD2, 6 bases. There are 13 residues in the CDR3. Germline lookup yields CDR1 SGHTA and CDR2 FQGTGA. Trimming pared 7 bases from V and 1 base from J, leaving 11 bases between.

The V and J genes are TRBV7-2 and TRBJ2-7; TRBD1 might be the D (5 bases). This CDR3 comprises 14 residues. The V gene's germline CDR1 is SGHTA and CDR2 FQGNSA. V was pared by 3 bases and J by 1 base, with 10 bases between. The CDR3 nucleotides read TGTGCCAGCAGCTTTCGGACAACATCCTACGAGCAGTACTTC. Translating it yields CASSFRTTSYEQYF.

V gene TRBV5-1 combines with J gene TRBJ1-1; no definite D call. This CDR3 comprises 14 residues. V was clipped by 0 bases and J by 1 base, with 7 bases between them. Germline-derived CDR1 and CDR2 are SGHRS and YFSETQ. For the CDR3, the DNA is TGCGCCAGCAGCTTGGTGATGGGGAACACTGAAGCTTTCTTT. Its protein is CASSLVMGNTEAFF.

The V call is TRBV7-9, the J call TRBJ1-6, with D perhaps matching TRBD1 (6 bases). Trimming removed 5 bases at V and 4 bases at J, with 18 bases between. Germline loops: CDR1 SEHNR, CDR2 FQNEAQ (reference sequence). The CDR3 length is 17 residues. The CDR3 loop reads CASSLKSRGIYNSPLHF. CDR3 bases: TGTGCCAGCAGCCTCAAATCCAGGGGAATTTATAATTCACCCCTCCACTTT. Looking up the rest from reference TRBV7-9 and TRBJ1-6 gives the full variable domain: DTGVSQNPRHKITKRGQNVTFRCDPISEHNRLYWYRQTLGQGPEFLTYFQNEAQLEKSRLLSDRFSAERPKGSFSTLEIQRTEQGDSAMYLCASSLKSRGIYNSPLHFGNGTRLTVT.

The rearrangement uses TRBV15 and TRBJ2-1, with no clear D. The germline gives CDR1 LNHNV, CDR2 YYDKDF (reference sequence). V was pared by 5 bases and J by 4 bases, with 9 bases between. This CDR3 comprises 13 residues. This CDR3 reads CATSGSVYNEQFF. The CDR3 coding sequence is TGTGCCACCAGCGGCAGCGTTTACAATGAGCAGTTCTTC.

The V call is TRBV7-9, the J call TRBJ1-1; D call uncertain. The V gene lost 4 bases and the J gene lost 0 bases, with 9 bases spanning the gap. Germline values: CDR1 SEHNR, CDR2 FQNEAQ (reference sequence). CDR3 size: 14 residues. The DNA of the CDR3 is TGTGCCAGCAGCTCTCAAGCCTTGAACACTGAAGCTTTCTTT. As protein: CASSSQALNTEAFF.

The rearrangement uses TRBV29-1 and TRBJ1-4; possibly TRBD1 for D (6 bases). This CDR3 comprises 11 residues. Germline V gene data show CDR1 as SQVTM and CDR2 as ANQGSEA. V was cut by 7 bases and J by 4 bases, with 7 bases left in between. As DNA, the CDR3 is TGCAGCGGGACAGTTAATGAAAAACTGTTTTTT. The encoded protein is CSGTVNEKLFF.

Notes on this clone: At one of its ends the junction is not consistent with the germline gene, which may arise from a read error. CDR3 region: CSVELTGDEQYF. The CDR3 DNA is TGTAGCGTTGAATTAACCGGGGACGAGCAGTACTTC. The chain combines TRBV29-1 with TRBJ2-5; possibly TRBD2 for D (5 bases). The DNA end lines up better with TRBJ2-7; the J call may be wrong. The CDR3 is 12 amino acids. Germline V CDR1 and CDR2: SQVTM, ANQGSEA.

In this sample, this clone is medium-sized. This sequence joins TRBV6-1 and TRBJ2-1, with 8 bases aligning to TRBD2. Germline loops: CDR1 MNHNS, CDR2 SASEGT. CDR3 size: 15 residues. V shed 7 bases, J shed 4 bases, and the junction held 9 bases outside the gene matches. Here the CDR3 reads CASKRRGGLYNEQFF. The DNA of the CDR3 is TGTGCCAGCAAGAGACGGGGGGGCCTTTACAATGAGCAGTTCTTC.

The rearrangement joins TRBV7-2 to TRBJ1-1, with TRBD1 as a possible D gene (5 bases). The CDR3 runs 14 residues. CDR1 and CDR2 from the germline V gene are SGHTA and FQGNSA. The V and J ends lost 4 bases and 11 bases respectively, with 20 bases between them. Here the CDR3 reads CASSSPWGGRVAFF. The CDR3 DNA is TGTGCCAGCAGCTCTCCTTGGGGTGGCAGGGTGGCTTTCTTT. Full variable domain (rest looked up from reference TRBV7-2 and TRBJ1-1): GAGVSQSPSNKVTEKGKDVELRCDPISGHTALYWYRQSLGQGLEFLIYFQGNSAPDKSGLPSDRFSAERTGGSVSTLTIQRTQQEDSAVYLCASSSPWGGRVAFFGQGTRLTVV.

This clone was detected a few times. The chain recombines TRBV5-6 with TRBJ1-1; D perhaps matches TRBD1 (5 bases). The CDR3 consists of 13 residues. The germline V gene encodes CDR1 SGHDT and CDR2 YYEEEE. V was cut by 1 base and J by 4 bases, with 8 bases left in between. The CDR3 DNA is TGTGCCAGCAGCTTGATTGGGGGCACTGAAGCTTTCTTT. Translation gives CASSLIGGTEAFF.